This T cell receptor (beta chain) was sequenced for a study of cytomegalovirus exposure and HLA in healthy donors. The table came from immunoSEQ multiplex PCR; TCRdb's copy has only in-frame clones and leaves some out. Here the sample spans 250,000 to 350,000 clones, 88% being singletons. What was sequenced was PBMCs. The receptor comes from a man in his thirties or forties in good health and CMV-seronegative.

CDR3 protein: CASSLASGAYEQYF. Written as DNA, the CDR3 is TGCGCCAGCAGCTTGGCTTCGGGGGCCTACGAGCAGTACTTC. The chain uses TRBV5-1 and TRBJ2-7, with D possibly TRBD2 on 6 matching bases. CDR1 is SGHRS and CDR2 is YFSETQ in the germline V gene. V was shortened by 0 bases and J by 2 bases, with 9 bases between the two germline ends. The CDR3 extends over 14 amino acids.